Following are 3 T cell receptor beta chains from one sample sequenced in a study of blood T cells in healthy people across ages. A second PCR, run for about 7 to 12 cycles, used a sample-barcoded 5' primer plus a J-beta primer mix. Each CDR3 protein is one row after TCRdb ran MiXCR on the 5' RACE reads. The sample includes about 1.5 million distinct CDR3 sequences, under 55% seen only once; the top ten take just over 4%. The sequenced material came from blood. The receptors stem from a woman between 18 and 29 years old in good health.

The sample holds a few counts of this clonotype. Germline and junction disagree at one end, which may indicate a read error. In nucleotides, the CDR3 is TGCGCCAGCAGCTTCGGACTAGCGGGAGCGACCTACTATGAGCAGTTCTTC. Translating it yields CASSFGLAGATYYEQFF. This chain connects TRBV5-1 to TRBJ2-1; 13 bases align to TRBD2. The CDR3 has 17 amino acids. CDR1 SGHRS and CDR2 YFSETQ come from the germline V gene. The variable domain in full, completed from reference TRBV5-1 and TRBJ2-1, reads KAGVTQTPRYLIKTRGQQVTLSCSPISGHRSVSWYQQTPGQGLQFLFEYFSETQRNKGNFPGRFSGRQFSNSRSEMNVSTLELGDSALYLCASSFGLAGATYYEQFFGPGTRLTVL.

V gene TRBV20-1 combines with J gene TRBJ2-7; D not resolved. The germline V and J ends were trimmed by 1 base and 2 bases, with 9 bases remaining between them. Germline V gene sequence: CDR1 DFQATT, CDR2 SNEGSKA (reference sequence). The CDR3 sequence is 13 residues long. For the CDR3, the DNA is TGCAGTGCTAGAGCGAGAGGCCCCTACGAGCAGTACTTC. This translates into CSARARGPYEQYF.

The chain links TRBV6-5 to TRBJ2-7; 7 bases are shared with TRBD1. CDR3 size: 15 residues. CDR1 and CDR2 from the germline V gene are MNHEY and SVGAGI. The V gene end was trimmed by 7 bases and the J gene end by 7 bases; junction bases not matched to a gene: 16. This CDR3 is CASNLDRSSYNEQYF. The CDR3 region has the DNA TGTGCCAGCAATCTGGACAGGAGCTCCTACAATGAGCAGTACTTC.